The 7 T cell receptor beta chains listed next were all sequenced from one sample in a study of identical twins (dated by TCRdb to 2016 to 2017). Library preparation was by 5' RACE. TCRdb lists the instrument as Illumina HiSeq 2000. The public reads were reprocessed in TCRdb via fastp at Q25 and MiXCR, keeping in-frame beta chains. Rows with one shared CDR3 protein collapse into an entry with the most common genes and DNA. The sample table contains about 890,000 distinct CDR3 sequences; only one count was recorded for about 12% of them. Around 1.5% of the sample comes from the top ten. A further study also used this sample, focusing on yellow fever vaccine responses in identical twins.

The specimen was PBMCs. These receptors all come from a woman aged 18-29 years in good health.

The chain has TRBV2 and TRBJ1-4, with a tentative D call TRBD1 (6 bases). Looked up from germline, CDR1 is SNHLY and CDR2 is FYNNEI. The CDR3 is 14 residues long. V shed 6 bases and J shed 5 bases, with 13 bases lying between them. The CDR3 region is CASSKTGQNEKLFF. The CDR3, as DNA: TGTGCCAGCAGCAAGACAGGACAGAATGAAAAACTGTTTTTT.

This clonotype was counted a few times. The chain has TRBV5-4 and TRBJ2-1; D is ambiguous. The ends were cut back, 4 bases at V and 6 bases at J, with 11 bases in the middle. The CDR3 contains 13 residues. From germline, CDR1 is SGHNT and CDR2 YYREEE (reference sequence). CDR3 amino acids: CASSRLDSNEQFF. The CDR3 DNA reads as TGTGCCAGCAGCCGCCTAGATTCCAATGAGCAGTTCTTC.

The V and J genes are TRBV20-1 and TRBJ1-5; perhaps TRBD1 as D (5 bases). Per the germline V gene, CDR1 is DFQATT and CDR2 is SNEGSKA (reference sequence). This CDR3 contains 15 residues. V lost 4 bases and J 0 bases, leaving 13 bases between the germline ends. In DNA, the CDR3 is TGCAGTGCTATTGAAAGGGGTTATAGCAATCAGCCCCAGCATTTT. Translation gives CSAIERGYSNQPQHF.

This chain uses TRBV7-9 with TRBJ2-1; possibly TRBD1 or TRBD2 for D (5 bases each). This CDR3 region has 11 residues. Germline CDR1 SEHNR, CDR2 FQNEAQ (reference sequence). V was trimmed by 6 bases and J by 13 bases, leaving 13 bases between them. CDR3 DNA: TGTGCCAGCAGAGAGGGCAGGGATCAGTTCTTC. It specifies CASREGRDQFF. The whole variable domain, filled in from reference TRBV7-9 and TRBJ2-1, reads DTGVSQNPRHKITKRGQNVTFRCDPISEHNRLYWYRQTLGQGPEFLTYFQNEAQLEKSRLLSDRFSAERPKGSFSTLEIQRTEQGDSAMYLCASREGRDQFFGPGTRLTVL.

This clonotype was recorded a few times. J is TRBJ2-5 and V is TRBV20-1, with D tentatively TRBD2 (5 bases). The germline V gene has CDR1 DFQATT and CDR2 SNEGSKA (reference sequence). The CDR3 has 16 residues. The ends were cut back, 3 bases at V and 1 base at J, with 18 bases in the middle. The DNA for the CDR3 is TGCAGTGCTAGGAGCATGTCGGGGAGCTCCCAAGAGACCCAGTACTTC. It is translated as CSARSMSGSSQETQYF.

V and J are TRBV20-1 and TRBJ2-1; D remains unclear. V was pared by 5 bases and J by 7 bases, with 9 bases between. The CDR3 is made up of 11 amino acids. From germline, CDR1 is DFQATT and CDR2 SNEGSKA (reference sequence). The CDR3, as DNA: TGCAGTGCTGAACCGAGAAATGAGCAGTTCTTC. It yields the protein CSAEPRNEQFF.

V gene TRBV4-1 combines with J gene TRBJ1-2; TRBD1 agrees at 7 bases. Germline trimming cut 3 bases from V and 8 bases from J; bases unmatched to any gene: 3. CDR1 is MGHRA and CDR2 is YSYEKL in the germline V gene. This CDR3 has 12 residues. The CDR3 coding sequence is TGCGCCAGCAGCCAGTCGACAGGGGGCTACACCTTC. Protein: CASSQSTGGYTF.